This T cell receptor beta chain was sequenced in a study of cytomegalovirus exposure and HLA in healthy donors. Looking at the study overall: Most genotyped donors, about four fifths of about 360, had Caucasian-associated genetic ancestry.

In the PCR, 60 Vbeta and 13 Jbeta primers were used. The protocol was immunoSEQ multiplex PCR, while the TCRdb copy is restricted to in-frame clones and leaves out a portion. In the table there are about 100,000 clones, around 74% of which are singletons. Germline V gives CDR1 SGHAT, CDR2 FQNNGV. With 2 bases clipped from V and 6 bases from J, the junction kept 13 bases outside the gene matches. This CDR3 spans 17 amino acids. The chain employs TRBV11-2 and TRBJ2-5; 9 positions agree with TRBD2. Sequenced: PBMCs. This clonotype originated in a woman in her forties in good health and CMV-seronegative. The CDR3 loop is CASSLILWREGRQTQYF. DNA for the CDR3: TGTGCCAGCAGCTTAATCCTTTGGCGGGAGGGCCGCCAGACCCAGTACTTC. Full variable domain (rest looked up from reference TRBV11-2 and TRBJ2-5): EAGVAQSPRYKIIEKRQSVAFWCNPISGHATLYWYQQILGQGPKLLIQFQNNGVVDDSQLPKDRFSAERLKGVDSTLKIQPAKLEDSAVYLCASSLILWREGRQTQYFGPGTRLLVL.